These 20 T cell receptor beta chains were sequenced from one sample in a study of T cells after yellow fever vaccination. TCRdb itself ran the 5' RACE reads through MiXCR, one entry per CDR3 protein. Of more than 300,000 distinct CDR3 sequences listed, approximately 12% are singletons. Sequenced material: CD4+ T cells sorted from PBMCs, taken 45 days after the yellow fever booster vaccination. The receptors here all came from a man aged 18 to 30 who received the YFV17D yellow fever vaccine.

This clonotype has more than one count but fewer than ten. The chain is built from TRBV7-2 and TRBJ2-5; perhaps TRBD1 as D (5 bases). The V gene lost 0 bases and the J gene lost 5 bases, with 10 bases spanning the gap. The CDR3 has 14 residues. Germline V CDR1 and CDR2: SGHTA, FQGNSA. The CDR3: CASSLAGAIETQYF. In DNA, the CDR3 is TGTGCCAGCAGCTTAGCAGGGGCAATTGAGACCCAGTACTTC.

Only a few counts were recorded for this clonotype. The chain uses TRBV4-2 and TRBJ2-1, with TRBD2 matching over 10 bases. CDR3 size: 16 residues. Germline lookup yields CDR1 LGHNA and CDR2 YNFKEQ. After removal of 5 bases from V and 5 bases from J, the junction contained 9 bases not matched to a gene. CDR3 nucleotides: TGTGCCAGCAGCACCGGTCCTAGCGGGGGCCACAATGAGCAGTTCTTC. It encodes CASSTGPSGGHNEQFF.

The gene calls are TRBV24-1 and TRBJ1-5; D perhaps matches TRBD1 (6 bases). Germline-derived CDR1 and CDR2 are KGHDR and SFDVKD. The CDR3 has 13 residues. V dropped 9 bases and J dropped 3 bases, with 11 bases sitting between them. CDR3 amino acids: CATQDRNNQPQHF. DNA for the CDR3: TGTGCCACCCAGGACAGAAACAATCAGCCCCAGCATTTT.

This clonotype was seen once. The V and J genes are TRBV4-1 and TRBJ1-2; D unclear. Trimming removed 2 bases from V and 6 bases from J, with 13 bases in between. The CDR3 runs to 14 residues. Germline lookup yields CDR1 MGHRA and CDR2 YSYEKL. CDR3 in amino acids: CASSQPVTRDGYTF. The CDR3 coding sequence is TGCGCCAGCAGCCAACCGGTAACAAGAGATGGCTACACCTTC.

This clonotype was recorded many times. CDR3 loop: CASSPLAGGSTDTQYF. The CDR3 DNA follows: TGTGCCAGCAGCCCATTAGCGGGGGGGAGCACAGATACGCAGTATTTT. V usage is TRBV7-3 and J usage is TRBJ2-3, with TRBD2 matching 11 bases. Germline V gene lookup returns CDR1 SGHTA and CDR2 FQGTGA. The CDR3 is 16 amino acids. V shed 5 bases and J 0 bases; nucleotides not matched to a gene: 4.

This chain uses TRBV24-1 with TRBJ1-2; D might be TRBD1 (5 bases). The V gene lost 5 bases and the J gene lost 8 bases, with 14 bases spanning the gap. Germline CDR1 and CDR2: KGHDR and SFDVKD. The CDR3 totals 13 residues. The CDR3 DNA sequence: TGTGCCACCAGTGCTGGGACCTCGAGGGGCTACACCTTC. Its protein product is CATSAGTSRGYTF.

This chain uses TRBV2 with TRBJ2-3; D may be TRBD1 or TRBD2 (5 bases each). Trimming left V 7 bases short and J 5 bases short, with 13 bases between. CDR1 SNHLY and CDR2 FYNNEI come from the germline V gene. This CDR3 region has 13 residues. CDR3 in amino acids: CASKGTGIDTQYF. The CDR3, as DNA: TGTGCCAGCAAAGGGACGGGGATAGATACGCAGTATTTT. The whole variable domain, remainder taken from reference TRBV2 and TRBJ2-3, is EPEVTQTPSHQVTQMGQEVILRCVPISNHLYFYWYRQILGQKVEFLVSFYNNEISEKSEIFDDQFSVERPDGSNFTLKIRSTKLEDSAMYFCASKGTGIDTQYFGPGTRLTVL.

This sequence joins TRBV7-9 and TRBJ2-7; D gene ambiguous. CDR3 length equals 16 residues. V was pared by 5 bases and J by 7 bases, with 24 bases between. Germline CDR1 is SEHNR and CDR2 is FQNEAQ (reference sequence). The CDR3 DNA reads as TGTGCCAGCAGCCCTTCCTGCAACAGCTCCCCCCGAGAGCAGTACTTC. This translates into CASSPSCNSSPREQYF. The full variable domain, completed using reference TRBV7-9 and TRBJ2-7, is DTGVSQNPRHKITKRGQNVTFRCDPISEHNRLYWYRQTLGQGPEFLTYFQNEAQLEKSRLLSDRFSAERPKGSFSTLEIQRTEQGDSAMYLCASSPSCNSSPREQYFGPGTRLTVT.

This clonotype was detected many times. The chain combines TRBV6-6 with TRBJ2-7; 7 bases map to TRBD2. This CDR3 region has 15 residues. Germline loops: CDR1 MNHNY, CDR2 SVGAGI (reference sequence). With V trimmed by 2 bases and J by 2 bases, 6 bases remained unmatched. CDR3: CASSYGPGLPYEQYF. The CDR3 DNA reads as TGTGCCAGCAGTTACGGGCCGGGACTACCCTACGAGCAGTACTTC.

This chain connects TRBV24-1 to TRBJ1-5, with D maybe TRBD1 (5 bases). Trimming pared 11 bases from V and 7 bases from J, leaving 17 bases between. The CDR3 has 13 residues. Germline CDR1 is KGHDR and CDR2 is SFDVKD. The CDR3 loop is CAKGEGLGQPQHF. The CDR3, as DNA: TGTGCCAAAGGGGAGGGGCTCGGGCAGCCCCAGCATTTT.

This clonotype was seen a handful of times. The chain links TRBV5-6 to TRBJ1-2; D perhaps matches TRBD1 (5 bases). CDR1 and CDR2 from the germline V gene are SGHDT and YYEEEE. The germline V and J ends were trimmed by 1 base and 6 bases, with 13 bases remaining between them. The CDR3 is 14 residues long. The CDR3 here is CASSLPGKGDGYTF. As DNA, the CDR3 is TGTGCCAGCAGCTTGCCGGGGAAAGGGGATGGCTACACCTTC.

This clonotype occurred a few times. V and J are TRBV7-3 and TRBJ2-5; a possible D gene is TRBD1 (5 bases). CDR1 SGHTA and CDR2 FQGTGA come from the germline V gene. V was trimmed by 5 bases and J by 5 bases, leaving 18 bases between them. CDR3 length: 15 residues. Written as DNA, the CDR3 is TGTGCCAGCAGCCGAATACCAGGGAATCTTGAGACCCAGTACTTC. The encoded protein is CASSRIPGNLETQYF. The full variable domain, in which reference TRBV7-3 and TRBJ2-5 provide the parts outside the CDR3, is GAGVSQTPSNKVTEKGKYVELRCDPISGHTALYWYRQSLGQGPEFLIYFQGTGAADDSGLPNDRFFAVRPEGSVSTLKIQRTERGDSAVYLCASSRIPGNLETQYFGPGTRLLVL.

This clonotype was observed a few times. J is TRBJ1-1 and V is TRBV3-1; no definite D call. Germline V gives CDR1 LGHDT, CDR2 YNNKEL (reference sequence). Trimming took off 8 bases at V and 1 base at J, with 11 bases between the two ends. This CDR3 has 13 residues. CDR3 DNA: TGTGCCAGCGGCGGGTACACGAACACTGAAGCTTTCTTT. Translating gives CASGGYTNTEAFF.

In this sample, this clonotype turned up a few times. V gene TRBV6-6 combines with J gene TRBJ2-1; TRBD1 aligns across 8 bases. From germline, CDR1 is MNHNY and CDR2 SVGAGI (reference sequence). V trimming: 5 bases; J trimming: 0 bases; junction bases outside the gene matches: 6. The CDR3 runs to 16 residues. The CDR3 protein is CASSGTGTGSYNEQFF. The CDR3, as DNA: TGTGCCAGCAGTGGAACCGGGACAGGCTCCTACAATGAGCAGTTCTTC.

This clonotype appeared a few times. The chain employs TRBV5-1 and TRBJ2-1; perhaps TRBD2 as D (5 bases). Germline V lookup: CDR1 SGHRS, CDR2 YFSETQ. The CDR3 length is 15 residues. Trimming took 7 bases from V and 5 from J, leaving 19 bases between them. CDR3 DNA sequence: TGCGCCAGCGGGCTACAAGGAGGCCGGGACAATGAGCAGTTCTTC. Encoded protein: CASGLQGGRDNEQFF.

This chain links TRBV20-1 with TRBJ2-1; the match to TRBD1 covers 9 bases. Trimming removed 1 base from V and 4 bases from J; junction bases left unmatched: 2. Germline-derived CDR1 and CDR2 are DFQATT and SNEGSKA (reference sequence). The CDR3 is 14 amino acids. In DNA form, the CDR3 reads TGCAGTGCTAGAGGAGACAGGGGGTACAATGAGCAGTTCTTC. It encodes CSARGDRGYNEQFF.

This clonotype was counted many times. The chain carries TRBV7-2 and TRBJ2-1, with 7 positions matching TRBD1. J gave up 4 bases and V 5 bases, and 8 bases lay outside the gene matches. This CDR3 is built from 15 residues. Germline assignment: CDR1 SGHTA and CDR2 FQGNSA. This CDR3 reads CASSQDRATYNEQFF. CDR3 nucleotides: TGTGCCAGCAGCCAAGACAGGGCTACGTACAATGAGCAGTTCTTC.

Many counts were recorded for this clonotype. The chain employs TRBV10-2 and TRBJ2-1, with a weak D call TRBD2 (5 bases). Germline CDR1 is WSHSY and CDR2 is SAAADI. This CDR3 comprises 14 residues. Trimming took off 6 bases at V and 5 bases at J, with 14 bases between the two ends. The CDR3 is CASRGGLGNNEQFF. CDR3 bases: TGCGCCAGCAGGGGCGGGTTAGGGAACAATGAGCAGTTCTTC.

This clonotype was seen more than once but under ten times. V usage is TRBV24-1 and J usage is TRBJ2-1, with 11 bases aligning to TRBD1. Germline V gene sequence: CDR1 KGHDR, CDR2 SFDVKD. Trimming took 4 bases from V and 9 from J; bases not matched to a gene: 13. The CDR3 contains 17 residues. Here the CDR3 DNA reads TGTGCCACCAGTGACCACAAGGACAGGGGGCAAAGAAGTGAGCAGTTCTTC. This codes for CATSDHKDRGQRSEQFF.

The V and J genes are TRBV29-1 and TRBJ2-1; 12 nucleotides agree with TRBD1. CDR3 length: 15 amino acids. Trimming cost V 4 bases and J 8 bases; bases outside gene matches: 9. Germline V CDR1 and CDR2: SQVTM, ANQGSEA. The CDR3 DNA follows: TGCAGCGTTGGTTTGGCGGGACAGGGGGCCCATGAGCAGTTCTTC. This sequence encodes CSVGLAGQGAHEQFF.